Each of the 18 T cell receptor beta chains below was sequenced from the same sample in a study of blood T cell repertoires in COVID-19. The repertoire was sequenced with immunoSEQ multiplex PCR; TCRdb's copy has only in-frame clones and lacks some. The table lists some 70,000 clones, less than 95% of them singletons. Sequencing used peripheral blood. All receptors come from a man in his forties or fifties with COVID-19, enrolled during active disease.

This chain uses TRBV5-1 with TRBJ1-1; D is uncertain. Germline values: CDR1 SGHRS, CDR2 YFSETQ. The V and J ends lost 3 bases and 2 bases respectively, with 11 bases between them. This CDR3 is built from 14 residues. CDR3 protein: CASSSYESNTEAFF. The CDR3 DNA follows: TGCGCCAGCAGCTCCTACGAATCCAACACTGAAGCTTTCTTT. Using reference TRBV5-1 and TRBJ1-1 for the parts outside the CDR3, the full variable domain is KAGVTQTPRYLIKTRGQQVTLSCSPISGHRSVSWYQQTPGQGLQFLFEYFSETQRNKGNFPGRFSGRQFSNSRSEMNVSTLELGDSALYLCASSSYESNTEAFFGQGTRLTVV.

This CDR3 is CASSLIASGPGNEQYF. The CDR3 DNA follows: TGCGCCAGCAGCTTGATAGCGTCAGGACCGGGGAACGAGCAGTACTTC. This sequence joins TRBV5-1 and TRBJ2-7, with D possibly TRBD2 on 5 matching bases. The length of the CDR3 is 16 residues. CDR1 and CDR2 from the germline V gene are SGHRS and YFSETQ. The V end lost 1 base, the J end lost 5 bases, and 19 bases lay between the germline ends.

CDR3 DNA sequence: TGTGCCAGCAGCCAAGACTTACTAGCGGGCTCCTACAATGAGCAGTTCTTC. It is translated as CASSQDLLAGSYNEQFF. This sequence joins TRBV3-1 (or the pseudogene TRBV3-2) and TRBJ2-1; 9 nucleotides line up with TRBD2. J lost 0 bases, V lost 0 bases, and 3 bases had no gene match. The CDR3 is 17 amino acids. Germline V gene lookup returns CDR1 LGHDT and CDR2 YNNKEL (reference sequence).

The chain links TRBV18 to TRBJ2-7, with D perhaps TRBD2 (6 bases). The CDR3 is 13 amino acids. The germline V gene has CDR1 KGHSH and CDR2 LQKENI. V was trimmed by 2 bases and J by 3 bases, leaving 8 bases between them. The CDR3 spells CASSPGTDYEQYF. In DNA form, the CDR3 reads TGTGCCAGCTCACCAGGGACTGACTACGAGCAGTACTTC.

A few counts support this clone. The chain combines TRBV6-5 with TRBJ1-3; TRBD1 agrees at 7 bases. There are 15 residues in the CDR3. The junction had 5 bases not matched to a gene; V was cut back by 6 bases and J by 0 bases. Germline V gene data show CDR1 as MNHEY and CDR2 as SVGAGI. Written as DNA, the CDR3 is TGTGCCAGCAGATTCGACAGGGTCTCTGGAAACACCATATATTTT. Amino acids: CASRFDRVSGNTIYF.

This chain joins TRBV19 and TRBJ1-5; a weak D match, TRBD1 (5 bases). CDR3 length: 13 residues. Trimming shortened V by 3 bases and J by 4 bases, and 7 bases separated the two germline ends. Germline CDR1 is LNHDA and CDR2 is SQIVND (reference sequence). This chain's CDR3 is CASSMNRNQPQHF. CDR3 sequence (DNA): TGTGCCAGTAGTATGAACAGGAATCAGCCCCAGCATTTT.

This rearrangement joins TRBV23-1 to TRBJ2-1, with a possible D match to TRBD1 (6 bases). TRBV23-1 is sorted into the ORF group, with uncertain function. Trimming stripped 1 base from V and 5 bases from J, with 15 bases between. The CDR3 has 16 amino acids. The CDR3 spells CASSQLTLTGNNEQFF. The CDR3 DNA follows: TGCGCCAGCAGTCAATTAACCCTGACAGGCAACAATGAGCAGTTCTTC.

The rearrangement joins TRBV30 to TRBJ2-7, with 7 bases lining up with TRBD2. CDR1 is GTSNPN and CDR2 is SVGIG in the germline V gene (reference sequence). CDR3 length equals 12 residues. Unmatched junction bases numbered 6, after V lost 4 bases and J lost 6 bases. The CDR3, as DNA: TGTGCCTGGAAGACTAGCTGGGGCGAGCAGTACTTC. Translating it yields CAWKTSWGEQYF.

The rearrangement links TRBV5-1 to TRBJ1-4; D might be TRBD1 (6 bases). Trimming removed 4 bases from V and 3 bases from J, with 13 bases in between. From germline, CDR1 is SGHRS and CDR2 YFSETQ. The CDR3 loop spans 15 amino acids. The CDR3 DNA sequence: TGCGCCAGCAGCAACTTACAGGGTTCTAATGAAAAACTGTTTTTT. Translation: CASSNLQGSNEKLFF.

The genes are TRBV4-2 and TRBJ1-2, with 9 nucleotides matching TRBD1. Germline values: CDR1 LGHNA, CDR2 YNFKEQ. This CDR3 has 13 residues. Trimming cost V 4 bases and J 8 bases; bases outside gene matches: 5. In DNA, the CDR3 is TGTGCCAGCAGCCTGACAGGGGGGGCCGGCTACACCTTC. Translating gives CASSLTGGAGYTF.

The V and J genes are TRBV5-1 and TRBJ1-3; 8 bases line up with TRBD1. This CDR3 contains 16 residues. After removal of 0 bases from V and 2 bases from J, the junction contained 4 bases not matched to a gene. The germline gives CDR1 SGHRS, CDR2 YFSETQ. The CDR3 protein is CASSLVGTGPGNTIYF. CDR3 coding DNA: TGCGCCAGCAGCTTGGTAGGGACAGGCCCTGGAAACACCATATATTTT.

This chain links TRBV20-1 with TRBJ1-2, with unresolved D. Trimming pared 3 bases from V and 2 bases from J, leaving 10 bases between. CDR3 size: 13 residues. The germline V gene encodes CDR1 DFQATT and CDR2 SNEGSKA (reference sequence). CDR3 bases: TGCAGTGCTAGTTTGAGTTTAAACTATGGCTACACCTTC. It specifies CSASLSLNYGYTF.

This chain uses TRBV19 with TRBJ2-2; D might be TRBD1 (5 bases). Germline V gives CDR1 LNHDA, CDR2 SQIVND (reference sequence). V lost 7 bases and J 4 bases, leaving 16 bases between the germline ends. The CDR3 covers 15 residues. CDR3 protein: CASNTGPQGTGELFF. CDR3 nucleotides: TGTGCCAGTAACACAGGCCCACAAGGCACCGGGGAGCTGTTTTTT.

This chain links TRBV3-1 (or the pseudogene TRBV3-2) with TRBJ2-3; D uncertain. Trimming left V 3 bases short and J 5 bases short, with 12 bases between. The CDR3 loop spans 14 amino acids. Looked up from germline, CDR1 is LGHDT and CDR2 is YNNKEL (reference sequence). The CDR3 here is CASSHWRYLDTQYF. The CDR3 region has the DNA TGTGCCAGCAGCCACTGGCGGTACTTAGATACGCAGTATTTT.

This clone was picked up a small number of times. This chain links TRBV6-6 with TRBJ1-2; 9 bases align to TRBD1. Germline loops: CDR1 MNHNY, CDR2 SVGAGI (reference sequence). The junction had 10 bases not matched to a gene; V was cut back by 7 bases and J by 4 bases. The CDR3 totals 15 residues. CDR3 in amino acids: CASTTPRTGAYGYTF. The CDR3 nucleotides read TGTGCCAGCACCACTCCACGGACAGGGGCCTATGGCTACACCTTC.

V usage is TRBV18 and J usage is TRBJ1-1; perhaps TRBD1 as D (5 bases). The CDR3 loop spans 15 amino acids. V was pared by 2 bases and J by 3 bases, with 13 bases between. CDR1 is KGHSH and CDR2 is LQKENI in the germline V gene. The CDR3 nucleotides read TGTGCCAGCTCACCAGCGCCGGGGGGTGACACTGAAGCTTTCTTT. This gives the protein CASSPAPGGDTEAFF.

V gene TRBV28 combines with J gene TRBJ2-1; 7 bases match TRBD2. Germline CDR1 MDHEN, CDR2 SYDVKM. Trimming at V came to 3 bases and at J to 8 bases, leaving 10 bases not matched to a gene. The CDR3 is 15 residues long. In DNA form, the CDR3 reads TGTGCCAGCAGTTTCGGGGGACTAACCGGGGATGAGCAGTTCTTC. Encoded protein: CASSFGGLTGDEQFF. The full variable domain, in which reference TRBV28 and TRBJ2-1 provide the parts outside the CDR3, is DVKVTQSSRYLVKRTGEKVFLECVQDMDHENMFWYRQDPGLGLRLIYFSYDVKMKEKGDIPEGYSVSREKKERFSLILESASTNQTSMYLCASSFGGLTGDEQFFGPGTRLTVL.

In the case of this clone: Germline and junction disagree at one end, which may indicate a read error. The rearrangement links TRBV20-1 to TRBJ1-2, with D possibly TRBD1 on 6 matching bases. Per germline, CDR1 DFQATT and CDR2 SNEGSKA (reference sequence). The CDR3 is 8 residues long. For the CDR3, the DNA is TGCAGTGCTTACAGGGCCCTCTTC. This encodes CSAYRALF.